This T cell receptor beta chain comes out of a study of T cells in localized non-small cell lung cancer. The length of the CDR3 is 11 residues. The ends were cut back, 8 bases at V and 6 bases at J, with 10 bases in the middle. TCRdb keeps only in-frame clones here, not all; method: immunoSEQ multiplex PCR. The sample has 1,500 to 2,000 clones, less than 20% seen once. Overall study results and limits: Median detection of top 100 tumor clones in adjacent lung was 57 clones.

By frequency in the sample, this clone is medium-sized. What it recognizes is unknown. Samples of adjacent lung lacking atypia were obtained no closer than 2 cm to the tumor margin. The chain links TRBV6-7 to TRBJ1-1, with D possibly matching TRBD1 (5 bases). TRBV6-7 is recorded as an ORF, its role being uncertain. The clonotype originates from a woman aged 35 to 69 with stage I lung adenocarcinoma. Sequenced here: normal lung tissue next to the tumor, sampled before any cancer treatment. The CDR3 region has the DNA TGTGCCAGCGGTCAGGGTTCTGAAGCTTTCTTT. Translation: CASGQGSEAFF.